This T cell receptor beta chain was captured by sequencing in a study of shared clonotypes between healthy human individuals. Study results and caveats: Naive subsets, compared against memory subsets, generally had larger estimated richness values. Incomplete sequencing of sorted subsets was indicated by rarefaction despite large depth.

Looked up from germline, CDR1 is MNHEY and CDR2 is SMNVEV (reference sequence). The CDR3 length is 17 residues. V lost 6 bases to trimming and J lost 4 bases; unmatched junction nucleotides: 15. As concerns this clone: Its specificity is unknown.

The table came from immunoSEQ multiplex PCR; TCRdb's copy has only in-frame clones and leaves some out. The data contain approximately 1,500,000 clones, about 98% of them singletons. Specimen: naive CD4+ T cells sorted from blood. Subset of the sample: CD45RA+ positively selected. The source is a man aged 25 to 40 in good health. This chain links TRBV27 with TRBJ1-1, with TRBD1 matching over 9 bases. The CDR3 nucleotides are TGTGCCAGCAGACTTCAGGGACAGGGAGATTGGCCCACTGAAGCTTTCTTT. Amino acids: CASRLQGQGDWPTEAFF.